This TCR beta chain was profiled in a study of yellow fever vaccine responses in identical twins. Study-level points and caveats: Twins' vaccine T cell responses reportedly seemed partly convergent and partly personalized.

Using its own MiXCR run on the RT-PCR reads, TCRdb lists one record per CDR3 protein. The sample carries approximately 300 distinct CDR3 sequences, about 56% recorded once. CDR3 length: 15 residues. V lost 2 bases, J lost 0 bases, and 12 bases lay in between. In germline, CDR1 is SGHKS, CDR2 YYEKEE (reference sequence). There are a few counts of this clonotype. Its antigen is as yet unknown. V and J are TRBV5-5 and TRBJ2-7; D is perhaps TRBD2 (5 bases). This receptor was obtained from a female donor who received the yellow fever vaccine. Source: T cells from blood (PBMCs), unsorted or a sorted subset (not recorded which), taken before or after yellow fever vaccination (not recorded which). This chain's CDR3 is CASSLGRAGSYEQYF. CDR3 bases: TGTGCCAGCAGCTTAGGGCGGGCCGGCTCCTACGAGCAGTACTTC.